This T cell receptor (beta chain) was sequenced in a study of regulatory T cells in long-lasting Graves disease. As for the study in general: The criterion for persistent Graves' disease was over 5 years of antithyroid drugs with positive TSH receptor antibodies. The study's findings and limits: Persistent cases of Graves' showed reduced TCR diversity relative to newly diagnosed patients. Whereas 966 public clonotypes were shared by new patients, persistent patients shared more, at a few thousand. Researchers reported studying only peripheral blood, not thyroid tissue.

This clonotype was observed a few times. No antigen is known for it. Libraries of TCR beta came from iRepertoire HTBI primers plus Arm-PCR of CDR3 regions. MiXCR was run by TCRdb on the multiplex PCR reads, yielding one entry per CDR3 protein. The data contain around 450,000 distinct CDR3 sequences, about 22% of them singletons. Time point: persistent/refractory GD, antithyroid drugs over 5 years with positive TRAb. PBMC-extracted RNA yielded the TCR library. The TCR comes from a female donor with Graves disease. Sample: peripheral blood mononuclear cells (PBMCs), taken when the disease was refractory, from a patient treated with antithyroid drugs.

CDR3 loop: CASSASGQLNQPQHF. The DNA for the CDR3 is TGTGCCAGCAGCGCCTCGGGACAGTTAAATCAGCCCCAGCATTTT. This chain links TRBV9 with TRBJ1-5, with 7 bases that match TRBD1. CDR1 SGDLS and CDR2 YYNGEE come from the germline V gene. V trimming: 3 bases; J trimming: 4 bases; junction bases outside the gene matches: 7. This CDR3 has 15 residues.